The T cell receptor beta chain described here comes from a study of CD8+ T cells in alopecia areata. RNA, once extracted, was reverse transcribed into cDNA for use as the sequencing template. Repertoires were generated with immunoSEQ multiplex PCR, while TCRdb's copy carries only in-frame clones and drops some. The sample includes some 150,000 clones, about three fifths seen only once; the top ten take around 34%. Germline lookup yields CDR1 MNHEY and CDR2 SMNVEV (reference sequence). V was trimmed by 2 bases and J by 3 bases, leaving 11 bases between them. This CDR3 has 14 amino acids. This sequence originates from a human donor in good health. The gene calls are TRBV27 and TRBJ2-7; maybe TRBD2 (6 bases). The source material was CD8+ T cells sorted from blood. In nucleotides, the CDR3 is TGTGCCAGCAGTTTAGGAGGGAGTGTCTACGAGCAGTACTTC. Translating it yields CASSLGGSVYEQYF.